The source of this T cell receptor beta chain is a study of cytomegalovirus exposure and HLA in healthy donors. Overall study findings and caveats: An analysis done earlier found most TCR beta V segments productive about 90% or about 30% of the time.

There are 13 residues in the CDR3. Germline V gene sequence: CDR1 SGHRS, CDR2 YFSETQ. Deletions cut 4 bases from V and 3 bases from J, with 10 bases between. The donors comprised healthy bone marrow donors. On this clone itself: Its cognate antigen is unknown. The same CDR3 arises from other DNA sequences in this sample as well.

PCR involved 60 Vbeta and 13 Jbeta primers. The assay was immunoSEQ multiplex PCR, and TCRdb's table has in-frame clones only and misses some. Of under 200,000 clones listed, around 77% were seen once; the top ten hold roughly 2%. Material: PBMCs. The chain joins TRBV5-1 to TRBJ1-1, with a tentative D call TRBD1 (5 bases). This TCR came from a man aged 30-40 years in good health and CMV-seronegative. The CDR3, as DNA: TGCGCCAGCAGCCTTGTAGGGGACACTGAAGCTTTCTTT. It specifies CASSLVGDTEAFF. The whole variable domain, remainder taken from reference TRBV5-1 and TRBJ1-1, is KAGVTQTPRYLIKTRGQQVTLSCSPISGHRSVSWYQQTPGQGLQFLFEYFSETQRNKGNFPGRFSGRQFSNSRSEMNVSTLELGDSALYLCASSLVGDTEAFFGQGTRLTVV.